This entry features one T cell receptor beta chain sequence. Its antigen remains unidentified. A much bigger clone sits one base away, suggesting this may be a read error. Other DNA sequences in the sample encode the same CDR3. The donors were healthy, HIV-negative adults who had no recently reported acute infections or vaccinations. Every donor was a Caucasian adult living in Nashville, Tennessee, USA. For unsorted samples, 90 million or so PBMCs were counted and genomic DNA was extracted with the QIAamp DNA Blood Mini kit. After blood collection by leukapheresis, PBMCs were isolated using Ficoll-Histopaque density gradient centrifugation and then cryopreserved in the vapor phase of liquid nitrogen. This sample was included in a study of shared clonotypes between healthy human individuals (dated by TCRdb to the early 2020s). The study in broad terms: The cohort included a few men and a couple of women between 18 and 49 years of age. Blood TCR repertoires of several healthy adults were deeply sequenced to estimate repertoire size and the extent of clonotype sharing between individuals. To increase sequencing depth and limit assay-specific biases, different laboratories used diverse techniques to prepare libraries and sequence TCR repertoires. Leukapheresis yielded between about 0.85 and 9 billion PBMCs per donor.

Using the deep immunoSEQ assay, multiplex PCR amplified TCR CDR3 regions from genomic DNA. Genomic DNA extracted from each cell subset was distributed evenly over all wells of several immunoSEQ 96-well plates, and each plate served as one replicate. For unsorted PBMC, each replicate PCR was loaded with 300 to 350 ng genomic DNA, equivalent to around 30,000 T cell genomes. Unsorted PBMC genomic DNA was sequenced across ten immunoSEQ deep assay plates. The purified libraries were quantified using a Qubit 3.0 fluorometer, sized with a Bioanalyzer 2100, and then quantified again using the KAPA Library Quantification kit. Each immunoSEQ 96-well plate was sequenced on its own single-read 150-cycle Illumina NextSeq 550 flow cell. Per the original workflow: Because the immunoSEQ output included only junctional sequences and no quality scores, the filtering could not be the same as the filtering used for full-length reads. To assign V/J genes and CDR3, sequences were annotated using PyIR, a Python wrapper for IgBLAST v1.9, with IMGT germline references. Reads were filtered out if the reads had weak V/J assignments (E-value above 1e-6), no CDR3, stop codons, out-of-frame junctions, or ambiguous translated residues. V3J clonotypes were defined as sequences sharing an identical inferred V gene, J gene, and CDR3 amino acid sequence. Percentage overlap between repertoires was computed as shared unique clonotypes divided by the size of the smaller repertoire. Three approaches were used to assess repertoire richness: RTK rarefaction, the Chao1 estimator, and Recon v2.1 estimates of unobserved clonotypes. TCRdb re-hosts the immuneACCESS table, in-frame sequences only. Its copies lack some clones; in the studies checked, an unresolved V gene accounts for under half of them, and the cause for the rest is not known. V and J calls plus clone size are reproduced from that table; the DNA served to infer D and trimming. This sample comprises 97,000 or so clones, 40% to 55% of them detected only once. The ten biggest clones cover approximately 16% of the sample.

On the study overall, not on this receptor specifically: Only blood was sampled, and tissue TCR repertoires likely differ from those in blood. Pairwise subsampling led to the expectation that sequencing depth would affect the degree of clonotype sharing among donors. The small number of donors limited the genetic and exposure-history diversity represented.

Spanning cysteine to phenylalanine, the CDR3 consists of 13 amino acids. CDR3 DNA only is kept here, 39 bases in frame from base 1. In the germline V gene (reference sequence), CDR1 corresponds to GTSNPN and CDR2 to SVGIG. Material: PBMCs. This TCR derives from a woman in her forties in good health. Some clones in this sample may be carry-over from other donors' samples. The receptor chain draws on TRBV30 and TRBJ1-3; the D gene is perhaps TRBD1, on 5 matching bases. The sequenced DNA is TGTGCCTGGGCCACAGGTCCTGGGAACACCATATATTTT. Its amino acids are CAWATGPGNTIYF.